The entry below gives a single T cell receptor beta chain sequence along with its context. In the original analysis: For nucleated cells, counts were estimated from reference gene primer amplification. TCRdb's table, derived via immunoSEQ multiplex PCR, lists solely in-frame clones and lacks some. The V and J calls and clone size were taken over from that table, and D and trimming were inferred from the DNA. This sample has 400,000 to 550,000 clones, with around 89% found just once. The data are from a study of blood T cell repertoires in COVID-19. Study context: Researchers got acute and convalescent COVID-19 samples from the United States, Italy and Spain. T cells, B-cell-depleted T cells, or PBMCs provided the cDNA or gDNA that served as material.

Trimming at V came to 6 bases and at J to 2 bases, leaving 1 base not matched to a gene. This CDR3 is built from 13 residues. The germline V gene encodes CDR1 MNHEY and CDR2 SVGAGI. The TCR comes from a woman between 25 and 40 years old with acute or convalescent COVID-19. The chain couples TRBV6-5 to TRBJ1-5, with 7 bases aligning to TRBD1. Sample: peripheral blood. This CDR3 is CASRTGRNQPQHF. CDR3 bases: TGTGCCAGCAGGACAGGGCGCAATCAGCCCCAGCATTTT.